This T cell receptor (beta chain) stems from a study of blood T cell repertoires in COVID-19. The CDR3 spans 16 residues. V shed 1 base and J 7 bases; nucleotides not matched to a gene: 10. CDR1 is SGHTA and CDR2 is FQGNSA in the germline V gene. Using immunoSEQ multiplex PCR, the repertoire was profiled, and TCRdb retains in-frame clones only, with some absent. In the table there are about 140,000 clones, over 60% of which are singletons. This receptor was identified in a woman between 50 and 59 years old with active or convalescent COVID-19. Material for sequencing was peripheral blood. This chain links TRBV7-2 with TRBJ2-3; 8 nucleotides match TRBD2. CDR3 protein: CASSLDPSGQGHTQYF. The CDR3 DNA sequence: TGTGCCAGCAGCTTAGATCCTAGCGGGCAAGGACATACGCAGTATTTT.